The 6 T cell receptor beta chains in this list originate from one sample, sequenced in a study of T-cell reconstitution after alpha-beta-depleted transplantation in children. For TCRbeta, the library was prepared with unique molecular identifiers. Via MiXCR, TCRdb re-called the PCR reads, giving one row per CDR3 protein. The sample consists of 200,000 to 250,000 distinct CDR3 sequences, about 9.5% of them appearing once. The sample here was PBMCs from the stem cell graft donor, taken from the stem cell graft. The source of these receptors is a human donor who donated a stem cell graft to a child with acute lymphoblastic leukemia.

This clonotype was detected many times. The gene calls are TRBV5-1 and TRBJ1-1, with 8 bases identical to TRBD1. The V segment lost 3 bases and the J segment 2 bases; nucleotides outside the gene matches: 12. The CDR3 has 17 amino acids. Germline loops: CDR1 SGHRS, CDR2 YFSETQ. The CDR3 coding sequence is TGCGCCAGCAGCTCCCTCAGGGGGCTGGGTGCAAACACTGAAGCTTTCTTT. Translated, it gives CASSSLRGLGANTEAFF.

Only a few counts were recorded for this clonotype. The chain employs TRBV7-8 and TRBJ1-5, with D perhaps TRBD1 (6 bases). Germline V gives CDR1 SGHVS, CDR2 FQNEAQ. This CDR3 spans 16 amino acids. The ends were cut back, 0 bases at V and 3 bases at J, with 12 bases in the middle. The DNA for the CDR3 is TGTGCCAGCAGCTTAGCGGGCCGGACAGCCAATCAGCCCCAGCATTTT. Its protein is CASSLAGRTANQPQHF.

V and J are TRBV9 and TRBJ1-2; unclear D gene. Germline V gives CDR1 SGDLS, CDR2 YYNGEE. V lost 3 bases, J lost 7 bases, and 1 base lay in between. This CDR3 comprises 9 residues. In DNA form, the CDR3 reads TGTGCCAGCAGCGCTGGCTACACCTTC. Amino acid sequence: CASSAGYTF.

The chain links TRBV7-9 to TRBJ1-1; D is perhaps TRBD1 (6 bases). The germline gives CDR1 SEHNR, CDR2 FQNEAQ (reference sequence). This CDR3 is built from 15 residues. V was shortened by 0 bases and J by 2 bases, with 10 bases between the two germline ends. DNA of the CDR3: TGTGCCAGCAGCTTAGCGCAGGGGTCAAACACTGAAGCTTTCTTT. The encoded protein is CASSLAQGSNTEAFF.

This clonotype was picked up a small number of times. The chain carries TRBV30 and TRBJ1-3; D possibly corresponds to TRBD1 (5 bases). This CDR3 spans 14 amino acids. V shed 3 bases and J shed 2 bases, with 11 bases lying between them. CDR1 GTSNPN and CDR2 SVGIG come from the germline V gene (reference sequence). CDR3 region: CAWRWGSPGNTIYF. CDR3 bases: TGTGCCTGGAGATGGGGCAGCCCTGGAAACACCATATATTTT.

Remarks on this clonotype: The CDR3 does not end in the conserved phenylalanine or tryptophan, so this is likely a read error. The chain couples TRBV7-2 to TRBJ2-7; 12 bases are a match to TRBD1. The CDR3 is 16 amino acids. J lost 2 bases, V lost 0 bases, and 2 bases had no gene match. Germline CDR1 SGHTA, CDR2 FQGNSA. CDR3 residues: CASSLAGTGGTYEQYY. Written as DNA, the CDR3 is TGTGCCAGCAGCTTAGCGGGGACAGGGGGCACCTACGAGCAGTACTAC.